These 23 T cell receptor beta chains originate from one sample sequenced in a study of cytomegalovirus exposure and HLA in healthy donors. Use of 60 Vbeta and 13 Jbeta primers characterized the PCR. Assay: immunoSEQ multiplex PCR; the TCRdb copy retains only in-frame clones and omits some. Among approximately 100,000 clones listed, 70% to 85% were seen once. The specimen was PBMCs. The origin of the receptors is a man between 40 and 49 years old in good health and CMV-seropositive.

This chain links TRBV5-4 with TRBJ2-7, with 8 bases lining up with TRBD1. Germline CDR1 reads SGHNT; CDR2 reads YYREEE (reference sequence). V shed 4 bases, J shed 2 bases, and the junction held 8 bases outside the gene matches. This CDR3 spans 15 amino acids. The CDR3 sequence is CASSRDRTGTYEQYF. The CDR3 DNA reads TGTGCCAGCAGCCGAGATAGGACAGGGACCTACGAGCAGTACTTC.

The V gene is TRBV7-6, the J gene TRBJ1-5; 10 bases fit TRBD1. Germline CDR1 SGHVS, CDR2 FNYEAQ. This CDR3 spans 17 amino acids. The ends lost 5 bases at V and 5 bases at J; junction bases unmatched: 12. The CDR3 nucleotides read TGTGCCAGCAGCGTATCCACCCCGGGGACAGGGGATCAGCCCCAGCATTTT. Protein sequence: CASSVSTPGTGDQPQHF.

The chain uses TRBV27 and TRBJ2-1, with 7 positions matching TRBD2. This CDR3 spans 14 amino acids. Germline CDR1 is MNHEY and CDR2 is SMNVEV (reference sequence). The ends lost 5 bases at V and 4 bases at J; junction bases unmatched: 5. This CDR3 reads CASSPGLTYNEQFF. CDR3 sequence (DNA): TGTGCCAGCAGTCCGGGACTAACATACAATGAGCAGTTCTTC.

The genes are TRBV27 and TRBJ1-1; a possible D gene is TRBD1 (6 bases). CDR1 is MNHEY and CDR2 is SMNVEV in the germline V gene (reference sequence). The CDR3 runs 13 residues. The germline V and J ends were trimmed by 0 bases and 11 bases, with 13 bases remaining between them. CDR3 region: CASSLSPGALAFF. The DNA for the CDR3 is TGTGCCAGCAGTTTATCGCCAGGGGCGCTGGCTTTCTTT.

This clone has more than one count but fewer than ten. CDR3 loop: CASSKETSGVSYEQYF. The CDR3, as DNA: TGTGCCAGCAGCAAAGAGACTAGCGGGGTATCCTACGAGCAGTACTTC. The chain is built from TRBV21-1 and TRBJ2-7; TRBD2 was called by the table and not checked on the DNA. TRBV21-1 is given as a pseudogene. The CDR3 contains 16 residues.

This clone showed up just a few times. CDR3 sequence reads: CASSLVSPARGYTF. In DNA form, the CDR3 reads TGTGCCAGCAGCTTAGTGTCTCCGGCGCGGGGCTACACCTTC. The chain employs TRBV7-2 and TRBJ1-2, with unresolved D. CDR1 SGHTA and CDR2 FQGNSA come from the germline V gene. V lost 1 base and J 8 bases, leaving 14 bases between the germline ends. The CDR3 runs to 14 residues.

This CDR3 reads CATSRPRGANEKLFF. The CDR3 bases are TGTGCCACCAGCAGACCCAGGGGGGCTAATGAAAAACTGTTTTTT. This chain uses TRBV15 with TRBJ1-4; 7 bases are shared with TRBD1. This CDR3 is built from 15 residues. V trimming: 2 bases; J trimming: 3 bases; junction bases outside the gene matches: 3. Germline V gene lookup returns CDR1 LNHNV and CDR2 YYDKDF (reference sequence).

This clone occurred a few times. The rearrangement uses TRBV29-1 and TRBJ1-2; D gene unclear. This CDR3 region has 13 residues. The germline V and J ends were trimmed by 5 bases and 4 bases, with 14 bases remaining between them. From germline, CDR1 is SQVTM and CDR2 ANQGSEA. The CDR3 region is CSVPLDYSYGYTF. The CDR3 DNA is TGCAGCGTTCCCCTTGATTACAGCTATGGCTACACCTTC. The entire variable domain, with the rest obtained from reference TRBV29-1 and TRBJ1-2, is as follows: SAVISQKPSRDICQRGTSLTIQCQVDSQVTMMFWYRQQPGQSLTLIATANQGSEATYESGFVIDKFPISRPNLTFSTLTVSNMSPEDSSIYLCSVPLDYSYGYTFGSGTRLTVV.

CDR3 residues: CASSLFQRETQYF. The CDR3 region has the DNA TGTGCCAGCAGCTTGTTCCAGCGGGAGACCCAGTACTTC. V and J are TRBV5-4 and TRBJ2-5; D is possibly TRBD2 (5 bases). This CDR3 spans 13 amino acids. V was pared by 1 base and J by 5 bases, with 9 bases between. Germline V gene lookup returns CDR1 SGHNT and CDR2 YYREEE (reference sequence).

V is TRBV7-2 and J is TRBJ2-1, with 9 positions matching TRBD1. This CDR3 contains 16 residues. Germline CDR1 reads SGHTA; CDR2 reads FQGNSA. V shed 6 bases, J shed 7 bases, and the junction held 13 bases outside the gene matches. The CDR3 region is CASRLLRTGVGNEQFF. The CDR3 nucleotides are TGTGCCAGCAGGTTACTCCGGACAGGGGTAGGAAATGAGCAGTTCTTC.

This clone was detected a few times. The CDR3 coding sequence is TGTGCCAGCAGCCCACACACAGGACGTACAATGAATTGGCAGTTCTTC. It codes for CASSPHTGRTMNWQFF. The chain recombines TRBV7-2 with TRBJ2-1; tentative D call: TRBD1 (5 bases). This CDR3 spans 16 amino acids. Germline assignment: CDR1 SGHTA and CDR2 FQGNSA. Trimming cost V 5 bases and J 12 bases, with 26 bases left between them.

A remark on this clone: At one end the junction does not follow the germline gene, possibly because of a read error. This chain joins TRBV7-7 and TRBJ2-1, with TRBD2 matching 7 bases. The germline V gene has CDR1 SSHAT and CDR2 FNYEAQ (reference sequence). CDR3 length equals 14 residues. The CDR3 sequence: CASSLAGEGNEQFF. Written as DNA, the CDR3 is TGTGCTAGCAGCTTGGCGGGGGAAGGCAATGAGCAGTTCTTC.

This rearrangement joins TRBV7-6 to TRBJ2-7, with D possibly matching TRBD1 (6 bases). CDR3 length: 13 amino acids. V was clipped by 3 bases and J by 5 bases, with 11 bases between them. The V gene's germline CDR1 is SGHVS and CDR2 FNYEAQ. CDR3 protein: CASSFKQGHEQYF. The CDR3 DNA sequence: TGTGCCAGCAGCTTCAAACAGGGCCACGAGCAGTACTTC.

The rearrangement links TRBV4-2 to TRBJ2-7; D perhaps matches TRBD1 (6 bases). CDR1 and CDR2 (germline): LGHNA, YNFKEQ. V lost 0 bases and J lost 0, with 9 bases in between. This CDR3 has 15 amino acids. CDR3 loop: CASSQERDNSYEQYF. Here the CDR3 DNA reads TGTGCCAGCAGCCAAGAACGGGACAACTCCTACGAGCAGTACTTC.

There are a few counts of this clone. The J gene is TRBJ2-5, the V gene TRBV4-3; D is uncertain. Germline-derived CDR1 and CDR2 are LGHNA and YSLEER. V was trimmed by 0 bases and J by 1 base, leaving 12 bases between them. This CDR3 has 16 amino acids. CDR3: CASSQDSRRSQETQYF. DNA of the CDR3: TGCGCCAGCAGCCAAGATTCCCGACGGAGCCAAGAGACCCAGTACTTC.

The rearrangement uses TRBV4-3 and TRBJ2-7, with D possibly TRBD1 on 6 matching bases. Trimming left V 0 bases short and J 2 bases short, with 14 bases between. Per germline, CDR1 LGHNA and CDR2 YSLEER. The CDR3 consists of 16 residues. The CDR3 reads CASSQDPTGWAYEQYF. As DNA, the CDR3 is TGCGCCAGCAGCCAAGATCCCACAGGGTGGGCCTACGAGCAGTACTTC.

The sample holds a few counts of this clone. Mismatch with germline at one junction end may stem from a read error. The chain has TRBV4-3 and TRBJ1-4; no definite D call. The CDR3 runs to 14 residues. Germline CDR1 and CDR2: LGHNA and YSLEER. The DNA for the CDR3 is TGCGCCAGCAGCGACGAGGCCCTACGAGAAAACCTGTTTTTT. It yields the protein CASSDEALRENLFF.

The rearrangement joins TRBV10-2 to TRBJ2-7, with 10 bases fitting TRBD2. The CDR3 consists of 16 residues. The V gene's germline CDR1 is WSHSY and CDR2 SAAADI. The J segment lost 1 base and the V segment lost 8 bases, leaving 11 bases of the junction unmatched. The CDR3 DNA follows: TGCGCCAGCCTAGCGGGGGCTCCCCCGAGGTCCTACGAGCAGTACTTC. It codes for CASLAGAPPRSYEQYF.

The chain links TRBV9 to TRBJ1-3, with 11 bases aligning to TRBD1. Germline trimming cut 4 bases from V and 3 bases from J; bases unmatched to any gene: 3. CDR1 and CDR2 (germline): SGDLS, YYNGEE. The CDR3 runs 15 residues. For the CDR3, the DNA is TGTGCCAGCAGCCTTGGGACAGGGGGTGGAAACACCATATATTTT. Its translation is CASSLGTGGGNTIYF.

The chain recombines TRBV6-5 with TRBJ2-3, with 8 bases matching TRBD2. CDR3 length: 15 residues. V dropped 6 bases and J dropped 6; count of bases not matched to a gene: 11. Germline V lookup: CDR1 MNHEY, CDR2 SVGAGI. The CDR3 spells CASRYGRGGFDTQYF. CDR3 nucleotide sequence: TGTGCCAGCAGATACGGACGGGGGGGTTTCGATACGCAGTATTTT.

The V and J genes are TRBV6-5 and TRBJ1-3, with no clear D. The V end lost 7 bases, the J end lost 0 bases, and 10 bases lay between the germline ends. This CDR3 comprises 14 residues. Germline V gene data show CDR1 as MNHEY and CDR2 as SVGAGI. The CDR3 spells CASKTTSSGNTIYF. The CDR3, as DNA: TGTGCCAGCAAAACTACGAGCTCTGGAAACACCATATATTTT.

CDR3 sequence: CASSHHRGGGGQETQYF. The CDR3 DNA reads TGTGCCAGCAGCCATCACCGCGGGGGCGGTGGGCAAGAGACCCAGTACTTC. The chain couples TRBV14 to TRBJ2-5; maybe TRBD2 (7 bases). Germline V gives CDR1 SGHDN, CDR2 FVKESK. V dropped 3 bases and J dropped 2 bases, with 19 bases sitting between them. The CDR3 contains 17 residues. The complete variable domain, with remaining parts taken from reference TRBV14 and TRBJ2-5, reads EAGVTQFPSHSVIEKGQTVTLRCDPISGHDNLYWYRRVMGKEIKFLLHFVKESKQDESGMPNNRFLAERTGGTYSTLKVQPAELEDSGVYFCASSHHRGGGGQETQYFGPGTRLLVL.

Regarding this clone: Sequence at one end of the junction differs from germline and may be a read error. The chain couples TRBV7-7 to TRBJ2-1, with TRBD1 matching over 9 bases. Germline V gives CDR1 SSHAT, CDR2 FNYEAQ (reference sequence). The CDR3 consists of 14 residues. CDR3 residues: CASSPGTGFSEQFF. CDR3 sequence (DNA): TGTGCTAGCAGCCCCGGGACAGGGTTTTCTGAGCAGTTCTTC.